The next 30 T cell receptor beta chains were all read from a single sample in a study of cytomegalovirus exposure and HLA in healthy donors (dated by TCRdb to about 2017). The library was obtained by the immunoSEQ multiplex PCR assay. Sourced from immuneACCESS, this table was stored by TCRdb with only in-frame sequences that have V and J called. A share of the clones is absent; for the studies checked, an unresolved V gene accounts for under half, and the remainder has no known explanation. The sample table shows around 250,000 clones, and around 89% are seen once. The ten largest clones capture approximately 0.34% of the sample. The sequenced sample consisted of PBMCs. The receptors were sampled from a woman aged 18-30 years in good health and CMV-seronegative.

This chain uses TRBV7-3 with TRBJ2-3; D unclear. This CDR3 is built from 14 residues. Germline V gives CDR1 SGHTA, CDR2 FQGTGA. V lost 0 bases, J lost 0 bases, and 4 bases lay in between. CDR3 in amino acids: CASSLTLSTDTQYF. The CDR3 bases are TGTGCCAGCAGCTTAACCCTTAGCACAGATACGCAGTATTTT. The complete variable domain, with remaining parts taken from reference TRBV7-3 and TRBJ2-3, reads GAGVSQTPSNKVTEKGKYVELRCDPISGHTALYWYRQSLGQGPEFLIYFQGTGAADDSGLPNDRFFAVRPEGSVSTLKIQRTERGDSAVYLCASSLTLSTDTQYFGPGTRLTVL.

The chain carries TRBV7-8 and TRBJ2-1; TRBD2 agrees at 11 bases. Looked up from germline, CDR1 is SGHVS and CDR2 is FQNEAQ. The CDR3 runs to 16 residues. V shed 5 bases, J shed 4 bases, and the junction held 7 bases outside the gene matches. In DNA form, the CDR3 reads TGTGCCAGCAGCGGAACGGGACTAGCGGATTACAATGAGCAGTTCTTC. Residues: CASSGTGLADYNEQFF. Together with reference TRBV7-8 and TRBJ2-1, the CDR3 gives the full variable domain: GAGVSQSPRYKVAKRGQDVALRCDPISGHVSLFWYQQALGQGPEFLTYFQNEAQLDKSGLPSDRFFAERPEGSVSTLKIQRTQQEDSAVYLCASSGTGLADYNEQFFGPGTRLTVL.

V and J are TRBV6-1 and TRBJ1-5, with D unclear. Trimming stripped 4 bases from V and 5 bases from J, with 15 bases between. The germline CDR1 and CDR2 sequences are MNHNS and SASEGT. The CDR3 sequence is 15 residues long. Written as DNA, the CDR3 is TGTGCCAGCAGTGGACTAGTAGGAGATTATCAGCCCCAGCATTTT. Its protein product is CASSGLVGDYQPQHF.

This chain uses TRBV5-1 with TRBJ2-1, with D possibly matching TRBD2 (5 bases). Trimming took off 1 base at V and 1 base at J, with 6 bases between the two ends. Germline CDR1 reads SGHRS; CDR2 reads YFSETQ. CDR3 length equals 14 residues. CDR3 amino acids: CASSLTGSYNEQFF. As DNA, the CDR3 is TGCGCCAGCAGCTTGACGGGATCCTACAATGAGCAGTTCTTC.

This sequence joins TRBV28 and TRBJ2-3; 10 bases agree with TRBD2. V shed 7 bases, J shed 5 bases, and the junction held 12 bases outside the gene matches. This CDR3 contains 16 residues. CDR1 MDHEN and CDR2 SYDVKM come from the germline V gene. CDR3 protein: CASISGGTKKLDTQYF. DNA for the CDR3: TGTGCCAGCATTAGCGGGGGGACGAAAAAATTAGATACGCAGTATTTT.

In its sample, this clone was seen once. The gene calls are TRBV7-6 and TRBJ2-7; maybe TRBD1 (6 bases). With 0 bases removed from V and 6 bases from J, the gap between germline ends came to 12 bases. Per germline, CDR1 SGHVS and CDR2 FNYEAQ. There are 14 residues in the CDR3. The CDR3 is CASSLATGLAEQYF. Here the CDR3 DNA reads TGTGCCAGCAGCTTAGCCACAGGGCTCGCCGAGCAGTACTTC. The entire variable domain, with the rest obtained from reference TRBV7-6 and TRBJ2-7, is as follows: GAGVSQSPRYKVTKRGQDVALRCDPISGHVSLYWYRQALGQGPEFLTYFNYEAQQDKSGLPNDRFSAERPEGSISTLTIQRTEQRDSAMYRCASSLATGLAEQYFGPGTRLTVT.

The CDR3 bases are TGCGCCAGCAGCCAAATTAGCGGGGTAGATGAGCAGTTCTTC. Encoded protein: CASSQISGVDEQFF. The V gene is TRBV4-1, the J gene TRBJ2-1; 8 bases match TRBD2. Germline values: CDR1 MGHRA, CDR2 YSYEKL. After removal of 2 bases from V and 8 bases from J, the junction contained 5 bases not matched to a gene. This CDR3 has 14 residues.

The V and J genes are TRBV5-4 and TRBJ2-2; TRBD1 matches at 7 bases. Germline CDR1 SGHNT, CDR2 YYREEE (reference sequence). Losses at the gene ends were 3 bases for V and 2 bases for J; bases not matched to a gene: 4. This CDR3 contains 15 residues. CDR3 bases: TGTGCCAGCAGCTGGGACAGACCCAACACCGGGGAGCTGTTTTTT. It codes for CASSWDRPNTGELFF.

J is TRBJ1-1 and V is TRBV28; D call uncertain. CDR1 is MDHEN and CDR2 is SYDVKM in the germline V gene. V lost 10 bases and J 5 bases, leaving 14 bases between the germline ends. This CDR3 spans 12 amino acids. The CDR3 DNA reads TGTGCCATCTCACTGGGAGTAACTGAAGCTTTCTTT. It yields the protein CAISLGVTEAFF.

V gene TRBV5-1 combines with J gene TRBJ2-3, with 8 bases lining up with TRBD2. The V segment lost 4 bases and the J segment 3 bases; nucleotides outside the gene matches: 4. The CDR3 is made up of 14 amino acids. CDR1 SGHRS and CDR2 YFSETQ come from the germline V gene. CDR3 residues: CASSPGGATDTQYF. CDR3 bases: TGCGCCAGCAGCCCCGGGGGGGCGACAGATACGCAGTATTTT.

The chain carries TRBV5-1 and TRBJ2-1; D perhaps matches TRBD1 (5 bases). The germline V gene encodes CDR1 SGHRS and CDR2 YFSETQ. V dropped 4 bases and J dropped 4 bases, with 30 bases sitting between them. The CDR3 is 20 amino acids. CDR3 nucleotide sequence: TGCGCCAGCAGCACCCCTCCCGGCCAGGGTTTCAAGACCTTTTACAATGAGCAGTTCTTC. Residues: CASSTPPGQGFKTFYNEQFF.

The DNA of the CDR3 is TGTGCCAGCACCCCGCCAGCGGGAAGCTACGAGCAGTACTTC. Protein: CASTPPAGSYEQYF. The V call is TRBV7-8, the J call TRBJ2-7; 7 nucleotides match TRBD2. J was trimmed by 3 bases and V by 7 bases; bases with no gene match: 9. CDR3 length: 14 amino acids. From germline, CDR1 is SGHVS and CDR2 FQNEAQ.

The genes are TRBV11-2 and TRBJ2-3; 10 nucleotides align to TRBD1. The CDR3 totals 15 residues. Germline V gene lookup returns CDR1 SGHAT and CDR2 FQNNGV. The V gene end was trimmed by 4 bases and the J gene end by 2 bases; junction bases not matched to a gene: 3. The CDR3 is CASSWGTGDTDTQYF. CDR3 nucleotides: TGTGCCAGCAGCTGGGGGACAGGGGACACAGATACGCAGTATTTT.

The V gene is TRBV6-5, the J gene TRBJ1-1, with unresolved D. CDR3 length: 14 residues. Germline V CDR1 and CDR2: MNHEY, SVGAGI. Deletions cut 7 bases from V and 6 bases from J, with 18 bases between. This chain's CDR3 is CASTPRSDTPEAFF. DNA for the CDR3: TGTGCCAGCACCCCCCGCTCCGACACCCCTGAAGCTTTCTTT.

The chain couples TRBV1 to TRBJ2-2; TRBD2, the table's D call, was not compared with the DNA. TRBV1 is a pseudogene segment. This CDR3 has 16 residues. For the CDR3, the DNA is TGCACCAGCGCACAAAGCGGGGGGGCGTTGGACGGGGAGCTGTTTTTT. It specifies CTSAQSGGALDGELFF.

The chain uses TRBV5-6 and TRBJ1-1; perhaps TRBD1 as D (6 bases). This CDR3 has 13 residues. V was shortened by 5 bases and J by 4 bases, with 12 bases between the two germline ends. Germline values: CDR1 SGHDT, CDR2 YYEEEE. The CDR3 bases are TGTGCCAGCAGGTCAGGGGAGTTCACTGAAGCTTTCTTT. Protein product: CASRSGEFTEAFF.

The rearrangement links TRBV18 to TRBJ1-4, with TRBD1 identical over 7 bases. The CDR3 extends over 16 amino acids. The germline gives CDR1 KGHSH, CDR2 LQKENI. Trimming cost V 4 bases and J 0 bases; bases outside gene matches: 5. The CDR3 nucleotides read TGTGCCAGCTCACTTGGGACAGCTACAACTAATGAAAAACTGTTTTTT. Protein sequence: CASSLGTATTNEKLFF. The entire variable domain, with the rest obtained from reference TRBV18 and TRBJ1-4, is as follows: NAGVMQNPRHLVRRRGQEARLRCSPMKGHSHVYWYRQLPEEGLKFMVYLQKENIIDESGMPKERFSAEFPKEGPSILRIQQVVRGDSAAYFCASSLGTATTNEKLFFGSGTQLSVL.

CDR3 residues: CASSRPGSTTDTQYF. For the CDR3, the DNA is TGTGCCAGCAGCCGACCGGGATCAACCACAGATACGCAGTATTTT. This sequence joins TRBV7-3 and TRBJ2-3; weak D call: TRBD2 (5 bases). The CDR3 consists of 15 residues. Trimming stripped 5 bases from V and 2 bases from J, with 14 bases between. Germline-derived CDR1 and CDR2 are SGHTA and FQGTGA. The variable domain in full, completed from reference TRBV7-3 and TRBJ2-3, reads GAGVSQTPSNKVTEKGKYVELRCDPISGHTALYWYRQSLGQGPEFLIYFQGTGAADDSGLPNDRFFAVRPEGSVSTLKIQRTERGDSAVYLCASSRPGSTTDTQYFGPGTRLTVL.

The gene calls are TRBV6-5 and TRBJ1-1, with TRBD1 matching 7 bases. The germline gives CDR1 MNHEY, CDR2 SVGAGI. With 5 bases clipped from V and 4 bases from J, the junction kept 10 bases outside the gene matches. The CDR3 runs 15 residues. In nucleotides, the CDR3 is TGTGCCAGCAGTCCTAAGACAGGGTTGAGCACTGAAGCTTTCTTT. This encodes CASSPKTGLSTEAFF.

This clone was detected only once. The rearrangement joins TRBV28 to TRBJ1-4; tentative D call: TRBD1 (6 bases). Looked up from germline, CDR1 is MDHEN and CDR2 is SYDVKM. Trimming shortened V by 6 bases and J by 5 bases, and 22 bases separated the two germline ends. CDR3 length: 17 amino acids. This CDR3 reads CASSNRETGILNEKLFF. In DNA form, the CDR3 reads TGTGCCAGCAGCAACAGGGAGACGGGCATTTTAAATGAAAAACTGTTTTTT.

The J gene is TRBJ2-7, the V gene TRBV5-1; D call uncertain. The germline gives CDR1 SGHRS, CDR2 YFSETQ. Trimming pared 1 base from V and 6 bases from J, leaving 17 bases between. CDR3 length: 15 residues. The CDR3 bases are TGCGCCAGCAGCTTGTCGGGTCCACCGGGTGGCGAGCAGTACGTC. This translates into CASSLSGPPGGEQYV.

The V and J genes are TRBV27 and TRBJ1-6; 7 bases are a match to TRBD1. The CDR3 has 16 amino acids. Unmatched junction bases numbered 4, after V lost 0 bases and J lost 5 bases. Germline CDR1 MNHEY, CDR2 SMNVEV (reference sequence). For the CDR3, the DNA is TGTGCCAGCAGTTTATCGGCCGGGACAGATAATTCACCCCTCCACTTT. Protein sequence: CASSLSAGTDNSPLHF.

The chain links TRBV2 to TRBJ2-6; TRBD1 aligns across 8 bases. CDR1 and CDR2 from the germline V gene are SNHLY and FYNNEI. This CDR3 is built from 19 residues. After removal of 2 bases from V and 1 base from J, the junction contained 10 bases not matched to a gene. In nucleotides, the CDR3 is TGTGCCAGCAGTGAATGGAGACAGGGGAAGGGGTCTGGGGCCAACGTCCTGACTTTC. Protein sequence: CASSEWRQGKGSGANVLTF. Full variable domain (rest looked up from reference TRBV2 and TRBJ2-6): EPEVTQTPSHQVTQMGQEVILRCVPISNHLYFYWYRQILGQKVEFLVSFYNNEISEKSEIFDDQFSVERPDGSNFTLKIRSTKLEDSAMYFCASSEWRQGKGSGANVLTFGAGSRLTVL.

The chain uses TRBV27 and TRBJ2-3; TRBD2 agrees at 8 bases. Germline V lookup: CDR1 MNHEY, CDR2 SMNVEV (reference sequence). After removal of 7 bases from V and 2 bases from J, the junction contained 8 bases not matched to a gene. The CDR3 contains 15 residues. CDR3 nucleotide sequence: TGTGCCAGCATAGCCGGGACTAGTCCCACAGATACGCAGTATTTT. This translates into CASIAGTSPTDTQYF.

CDR3 loop: CASRSREYSYEQYF. The CDR3 DNA follows: TGTGCCAGCAGGTCGCGGGAGTACTCCTACGAGCAGTACTTC. This chain joins TRBV14 and TRBJ2-7; 7 nucleotides align to TRBD2. V lost 6 bases and J lost 0; bases outside the gene matches: 5. The CDR3 loop spans 14 amino acids. Per germline, CDR1 SGHDN and CDR2 FVKESK.

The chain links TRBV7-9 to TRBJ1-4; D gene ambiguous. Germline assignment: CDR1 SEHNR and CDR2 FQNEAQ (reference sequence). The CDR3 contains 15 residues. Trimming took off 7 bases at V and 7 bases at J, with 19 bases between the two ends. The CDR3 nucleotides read TGTGCCAGCATTCCCCGGGGTCTCTCGATTGAAAAACTGTTTTTT. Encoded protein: CASIPRGLSIEKLFF.

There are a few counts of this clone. The CDR3 spells CSPWRAGYGYTF. In nucleotides, the CDR3 is TGCAGCCCCTGGCGGGCGGGCTATGGCTACACCTTC. J is TRBJ1-2 and V is TRBV29-1; D unclear. V shed 8 bases and J shed 4 bases, with 14 bases lying between them. This CDR3 comprises 12 residues. CDR1 and CDR2 (germline): SQVTM, ANQGSEA.

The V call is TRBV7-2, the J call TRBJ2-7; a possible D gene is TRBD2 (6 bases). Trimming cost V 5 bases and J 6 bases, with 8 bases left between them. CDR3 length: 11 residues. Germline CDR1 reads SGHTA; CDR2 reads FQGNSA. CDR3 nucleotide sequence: TGTGCCAGCAGCCCGGGGGTCGAGCAGTACTTC. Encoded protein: CASSPGVEQYF.

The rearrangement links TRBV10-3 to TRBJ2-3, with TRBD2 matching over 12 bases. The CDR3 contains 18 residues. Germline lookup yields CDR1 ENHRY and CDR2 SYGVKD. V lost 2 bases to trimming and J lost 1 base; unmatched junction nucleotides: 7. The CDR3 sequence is CAISEPRLAGDRTDTQYF. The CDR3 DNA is TGTGCCATCAGTGAGCCACGACTAGCGGGGGACCGCACAGATACGCAGTATTTT.

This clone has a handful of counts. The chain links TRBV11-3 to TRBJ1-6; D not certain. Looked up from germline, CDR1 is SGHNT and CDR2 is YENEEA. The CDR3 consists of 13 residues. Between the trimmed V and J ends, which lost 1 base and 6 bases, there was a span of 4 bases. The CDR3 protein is CASSLVRNSPLHF. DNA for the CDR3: TGTGCCAGCAGCTTAGTTCGTAATTCACCCCTCCACTTT. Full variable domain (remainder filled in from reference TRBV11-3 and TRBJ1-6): EAGVVQSPRYKIIEKKQPVAFWCNPISGHNTLYWYLQNLGQGPELLIRYENEEAVDDSQLPKDRFSAERLKGVDSTLKIQPAELGDSAVYLCASSLVRNSPLHFGNGTRLTVT.